This is a list of T cell receptor beta chains from one sample in a study of CD8+ T cells in alopecia areata. Data came from immunoSEQ multiplex PCR; TCRdb stores just in-frame clones and leaves some out. The sample consists of a few hundred thousand clones, 45% to 70% of them appearing once. The sample consisted of CD8+ T cells sorted from blood. The receptor source for this set is a human donor in good health. Each CDR3 is given with its conserved first and last residue. D genes are given only for firm matches. Clone sizes are given selectively: once, few, many, or a class where the clone is expanded.

d_call j_call clone_size v_call cdr3_aa cdr3_nt
NA TRBJ2-1 NA TRBV30 CAWTGAAVANEQFF TGTGCCTGGACAGGGGCGGCCGTCGCCAATGAGCAGTTCTTC
NA TRBJ2-1 few TRBV5-6 CASSSTSYNEQFF TGTGCCAGCAGCTCCACTAGCTACAATGAGCAGTTCTTC
TRBD1 TRBJ1-5 NA TRBV6-5 CASSYAGTGDQPQHF TGTGCCAGCAGTTACGCCGGGACAGGGGATCAGCCCCAGCATTTT
NA TRBJ1-2 NA TRBV18 CASSPSGAYYGYTF TGTGCCAGCTCACCAAGCGGAGCCTACTATGGCTACACCTTC
TRBD1 TRBJ1-5 NA TRBV30 CAWSRDRNQPQHF TGTGCCTGGAGCCGGGACAGAAATCAGCCCCAGCATTTT
TRBD1 TRBJ2-5 NA TRBV9 CASSTDRGTGFLQETQYF TGTGCCAGCAGCACTGACCGCGGGACAGGATTCCTCCAAGAGACCCAGTACTTC
TRBD2 TRBJ2-3 NA TRBV29-1 CSTRGGKADTQYF TGCAGCACGCGGGGGGGTAAGGCAGATACGCAGTATTTT
TRBD1 TRBJ2-1 NA TRBV29-1 CSVPGGKSSYNEQFF TGCAGCGTTCCAGGGGGTAAGAGCTCCTACAATGAGCAGTTCTTC
TRBD1 TRBJ1-5 NA TRBV15 CATSPPGQTYQPQHF TGTGCCACCAGCCCCCCGGGACAGACCTATCAGCCCCAGCATTTT
NA TRBJ1-2 NA TRBV9 CASRGSGGNNYGYTF TGTGCCAGCAGAGGCTCCGGGGGAAATAACTATGGCTACACCTTC
TRBD1 TRBJ2-1 few TRBV29-1 CSVVGDRGNEQFF TGCAGCGTTGTGGGGGACAGGGGTAATGAGCAGTTCTTC
NA TRBJ2-3 many TRBV6-4 CASSPQGGHTDTQYF TGTGCCAGCAGCCCCCAGGGGGGCCACACAGATACGCAGTATTTT
NA TRBJ2-7 NA TRBV29-1 CSVARGLSYEQYF TGCAGCGTTGCGCGGGGCCTCTCCTACGAGCAGTACTTC
NA TRBJ1-5 NA TRBV23-1 CAKGWNQPQHF TGCGCCAAAGGGTGGAATCAGCCCCAGCATTTT
NA TRBJ1-3 NA TRBV30 CAWFDPGNTIYF TGTGCCTGGTTCGATCCTGGAAACACCATATATTTT
TRBD1 TRBJ2-7 NA TRBV5-6 CASSAEQGNYEQYF TGTGCCAGCAGCGCGGAACAGGGGAACTACGAGCAGTACTTC
NA TRBJ2-5 NA TRBV5-1 CASSLAGGNQETQYF TGCGCCAGCAGCTTGGCGGGCGGGAACCAAGAGACCCAGTACTTC